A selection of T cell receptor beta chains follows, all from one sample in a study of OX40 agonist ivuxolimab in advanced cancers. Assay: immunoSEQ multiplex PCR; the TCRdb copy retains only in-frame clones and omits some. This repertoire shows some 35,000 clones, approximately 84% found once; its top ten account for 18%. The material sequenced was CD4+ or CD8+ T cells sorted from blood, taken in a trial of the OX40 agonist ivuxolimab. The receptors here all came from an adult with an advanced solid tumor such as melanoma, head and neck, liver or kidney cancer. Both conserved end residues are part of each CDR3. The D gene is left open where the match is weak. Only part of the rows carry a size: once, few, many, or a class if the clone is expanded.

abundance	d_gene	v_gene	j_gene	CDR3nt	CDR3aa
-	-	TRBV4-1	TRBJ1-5	TGCGCCAGCAGCCTGGCAGCTAGCAATCAGCCCCAGCATTTT	CASSLAASNQPQHF
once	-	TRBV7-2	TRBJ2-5	TGTGCCAGCAGCTTATTCCCTCCTAGCGCAGAGGGGGAGACCCAGTACTTC	CASSLFPPSAEGETQYF
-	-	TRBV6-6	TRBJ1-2	TGTGCCAGCAGCCCTGGGGAGAACTATGGCTACACCTTC	CASSPGENYGYTF
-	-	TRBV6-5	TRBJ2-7	TGTGCCAGCATGGTCTTAGGGCTTGGAGAGCAGTACTTC	CASMVLGLGEQYF
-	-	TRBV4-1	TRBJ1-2	TGCGCCAGCAGCCAAGTATACGGGACTAACTATGGCTACACCTTC	CASSQVYGTNYGYTF
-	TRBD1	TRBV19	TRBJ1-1	TGTGCCAGTACCCCTCAGGGGGCGTACACTGAAGCTTTCTTT	CASTPQGAYTEAFF
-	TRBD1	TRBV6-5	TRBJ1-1	TGTGCCAGCGAGCGTCAGGGGGGCACTGAAGCTTTCTTT	CASERQGGTEAFF
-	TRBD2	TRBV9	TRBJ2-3	TGTGCCAGCGGCGGGAGTTACACAGATACGCAGTATTTT	CASGGSYTDTQYF
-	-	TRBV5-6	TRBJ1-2	TGTGCCAGCAGCCTGGGGGGGGGCTATGGCTACACCTTC	CASSLGGGYGYTF
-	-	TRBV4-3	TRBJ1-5	TGCGCCAGCAGCCAAGATGTGGTTCGTGGGGGCTATAGCAATCAGCCCCAGCATTTT	CASSQDVVRGGYSNQPQHF
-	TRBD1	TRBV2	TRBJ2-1	TGTGCCAGGTACCGGGACAGCGATTCAAATACTATCTACAATGAGCAGTTCTTC	CARYRDSDSNTIYNEQFF
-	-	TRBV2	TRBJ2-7	TGTGCCAGCTCGTTTAGGGGACCCCCCTACGAGCAGTACTTC	CASSFRGPPYEQYF
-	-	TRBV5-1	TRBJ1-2	TGCGCCAGCAGCCCCTGGACAGAGGTAAACTATGGCTACACCTTC	CASSPWTEVNYGYTF
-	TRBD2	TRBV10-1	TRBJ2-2	TGCGCCAGCAGTGATAGCGGGACGAACACCGGGGAGCTGTTTTTT	CASSDSGTNTGELFF
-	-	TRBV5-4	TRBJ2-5	TGTGCCAGCAGCTTGATGACGCAAGAGACCCAGTACTTC	CASSLMTQETQYF
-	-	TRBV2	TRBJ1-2	TGTGCCAGCAGTGATACCGGGATCGGGAACTATGGCTACACCTTC	CASSDTGIGNYGYTF
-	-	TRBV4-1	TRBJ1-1	TGCGCCAGCAGCCAAGGGCATCACCCGAACACTGAAGCTTTCTTT	CASSQGHHPNTEAFF
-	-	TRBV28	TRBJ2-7	TGTGCCAGCAGTTTCGAGGTCATGATAACTGGCGAGCAGTACTTC	CASSFEVMITGEQYF
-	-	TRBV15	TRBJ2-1	TGTGCCACCAGCAGAGGACTAGCCTACAATGAGCAGTTCTTC	CATSRGLAYNEQFF
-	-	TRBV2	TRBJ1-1	TGTGCCAGCAGTGTTTACATGAACACTGAAGCTTTCTTT	CASSVYMNTEAFF
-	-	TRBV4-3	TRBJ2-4	TGCGCCAGCAGCCCAGGGAATCACATTCAGTACTTC	CASSPGNHIQYF
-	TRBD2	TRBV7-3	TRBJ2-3	TGTGCCAGCAGCAGAGGACTAGCGGATACGCAGTATTTT	CASSRGLADTQYF
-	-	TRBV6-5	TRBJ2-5	TGTGCCAGCAGTTACTCGCCGGGAACCCAAGAGACCCAGTACTTC	CASSYSPGTQETQYF
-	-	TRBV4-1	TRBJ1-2	TGCGCCAGCAGCCCTGGGGCAGGAGGGTCAGGGTATGGCTACACCTTC	CASSPGAGGSGYGYTF